This T cell receptor (beta chain) was sequenced in a study of identical twins. Whole-study findings and limits: The study found excess low generation probability among twin-shared out-of-frame alpha sequences. Among monozygotic twins, out-of-frame TCR alpha sharing exceeded what models predicted. In cord blood, abundant beta clonotypes had fewer insertions; memory showed no trend.

This clonotype occurred many times. Its matching antigen is unknown. Template switching added a universal primer site; cDNA carried unique molecular identifiers. MiXCR, applied by TCRdb to the 5' RACE reads, yields one record per CDR3 protein. The sample consists of under 400,000 distinct CDR3 sequences, roughly 9% of them appearing once. Looked up from germline, CDR1 is MGHRA and CDR2 is YSYEKL. Trimming took off 3 bases at V and 7 bases at J, with 9 bases between the two ends. The CDR3 is 12 residues long. The chain recombines TRBV4-1 with TRBJ1-1, with D tentatively TRBD1 (5 bases). Sequences were obtained from naive T cells sorted from blood. This receptor was taken from a woman aged 45 to 65 in good health. The CDR3 spells CASSQGPNEAFF. Here the CDR3 DNA reads TGCGCCAGCAGCCAGGGACCTAATGAAGCTTTCTTT.